The T cell receptor beta chain described here comes from a study of blood T cell repertoires in COVID-19. Study details: From the United States, Italy and Spain came samples of acute and convalescent COVID-19. Sources were T cells, B-cell-depleted T cells, or PBMCs; the material itself was cDNA or gDNA.

In the authors' methods: Nucleated cell counts were estimated from reference gene primer amplification. Some clones are missing from TCRdb's copy, which holds only in-frame ones; the method was immunoSEQ multiplex PCR. That table is the source of V, J and clone size, and D and trimming were worked out from the DNA. The table records 150,000 to 200,000 clones, approximately 86% of them present only once. CDR1 MNHEY and CDR2 SMNVEV come from the germline V gene (reference sequence). The CDR3 consists of 16 residues. The J segment lost 10 bases and the V segment lost 2 bases, leaving 9 bases of the junction unmatched.

The sequenced sample was peripheral blood. The J gene is TRBJ1-6, the V gene TRBV27; 9 positions match TRBD1. This sequence originates from a man aged 65-85 years with active or convalescent COVID-19. CDR3 DNA: TGTGCCAGCAGTTTAAGGACAGGGGTTTATCGCTCACCCCTCCACTTT. Translation: CASSLRTGVYRSPLHF.